This TCR beta chain was observed in a study of cytomegalovirus exposure and HLA in healthy donors. A word on this clone: Its antigen is not known.

The study, taken as a whole, reports: One variant, a missense change in DCLRE1C, was linked in a later analysis to TCR beta V- and J-gene trimming. In vitro data verified a few CMV-associated chains as specific for CMV antigens. In an earlier analysis, productive rearrangement rates for most beta V segments clustered near 87% or 30%. Later analysis placed DRB1 highest and HLA-C lowest in TCR association rates, which differed by HLA locus.

With 60 Vbeta and 13 Jbeta primers, the PCR was carried out. Repertoires were generated with immunoSEQ multiplex PCR, while TCRdb's copy carries only in-frame clones and drops some. The repertoire holds approximately 180,000 clones, approximately 80% seen once, with about 1% in the top ten. Germline CDR1 is SGDLS and CDR2 is YYNGEE. The CDR3 covers 14 residues. Trimming pared 0 bases from V and 0 bases from J, leaving 6 bases between. The material sequenced was PBMCs. The chain links TRBV9 to TRBJ1-2; D unresolved. The receptor comes from a woman aged 40 to 50 in good health and CMV-seronegative. CDR3 bases: TGTGCCAGCAGCGTAGATCTCTCTAACTATGGCTACACCTTC. Translated: CASSVDLSNYGYTF.